One and the same sample provided the 20 T cell receptor beta chains below, sequenced in a study of T cells in Graves' hyperthyroidism and ophthalmopathy. RNA transcripts gave rise to amplified TCR beta CDR3 regions. RT-PCR in the first round (using the HTBI primer set) targeted the TCR CDR3. MiXCR, run by TCRdb on the multiplex PCR reads, gives a single entry per CDR3 protein. The sample has around 380,000 distinct CDR3 sequences; roughly 12% are singletons. The sample was blood. The receptors here all came from a young man with Graves' hyperthyroidism that later progressed to Graves' ophthalmopathy.

This clonotype was found many times. The rearrangement joins TRBV11-2 to TRBJ1-6; perhaps TRBD1 as D (6 bases). The CDR3 runs to 17 residues. V lost 0 bases, J lost 2 bases, and 11 bases lay in between. The germline V gene has CDR1 SGHAT and CDR2 FQNNGV. The CDR3 region is CASSLDLGAAYNSPLHF. The CDR3 region has the DNA TGTGCCAGCAGCTTAGATCTGGGGGCCGCCTATAATTCACCCCTCCACTTT.

This clonotype was counted between two and nine times. J is TRBJ2-3 and V is TRBV20-1; TRBD2 matches 8 bases. Germline loops: CDR1 DFQATT, CDR2 SNEGSKA (reference sequence). V shed 4 bases and J 4 bases; nucleotides not matched to a gene: 7. This CDR3 is 14 amino acids long. The CDR3 sequence: CSAKARGGPDTQYF. Here the CDR3 DNA reads TGCAGTGCTAAAGCTCGGGGGGGGCCAGATACGCAGTATTTT.

The chain combines TRBV7-2 with TRBJ1-2; 8 bases align to TRBD1. Germline V gene sequence: CDR1 SGHTA, CDR2 FQGNSA. CDR3 length: 13 residues. Trimming at V came to 4 bases and at J to 13 bases, leaving 11 bases not matched to a gene. DNA of the CDR3: TGTGCCAGCAGCTCCCAGGGACAGGTCTTTCTCACCTTC. It encodes CASSSQGQVFLTF.

The genes are TRBV5-1 and TRBJ1-1; perhaps TRBD1 as D (5 bases). V was cut by 3 bases and J by 2 bases, with 17 bases left in between. CDR3 length equals 16 residues. Germline V CDR1 and CDR2: SGHRS, YFSETQ. The CDR3 here is CASSSREPGPNTEAFF. Written as DNA, the CDR3 is TGCGCCAGCAGCTCCAGGGAACCGGGGCCTAACACTGAAGCTTTCTTT.

This clonotype has a handful of counts. This chain joins TRBV28 and TRBJ1-1; D gene uncertain. CDR3 length: 15 amino acids. The V gene's germline CDR1 is MDHEN and CDR2 SYDVKM. With 6 bases removed from V and 0 bases from J, the gap between germline ends came to 14 bases. CDR3 loop: CASRTYGTVNTEAFF. In nucleotides, the CDR3 is TGTGCCAGCAGAACATATGGTACAGTGAACACTGAAGCTTTCTTT.

The J gene is TRBJ1-2, the V gene TRBV18; no reliable D call. In germline, CDR1 is KGHSH, CDR2 LQKENI. Trimming shortened V by 0 bases and J by 7 bases, and 15 bases separated the two germline ends. The CDR3 length is 15 residues. The CDR3 bases are TGTGCCAGCTCACCACCGGGGTCAAGTCTTTCTGGCTACACCTTC. Protein product: CASSPPGSSLSGYTF.

This clonotype was detected many times. V gene TRBV27 combines with J gene TRBJ1-6; a possible D gene is TRBD1 (5 bases). The V end was cut by 4 bases, the J end by 6 bases, with 25 bases between. CDR1 MNHEY and CDR2 SMNVEV come from the germline V gene (reference sequence). CDR3 length: 19 amino acids. The CDR3 region is CASSSTTPWPRDLNSPLHF. The CDR3 region has the DNA TGTGCCAGCAGTTCTACTACACCCTGGCCGCGGGACCTTAATTCACCCCTCCACTTT.

The DNA of the CDR3 is TGCGCCAGCAGCCATGGGACAGGGTTTCGGTTTACCTACGAGCAGTACTTC. Protein sequence: CASSHGTGFRFTYEQYF. The rearrangement links TRBV4-1 to TRBJ2-7, with 9 bases lining up with TRBD1. Germline CDR1 is MGHRA and CDR2 is YSYEKL. Trimming at V came to 3 bases and at J to 2 bases, leaving 11 bases not matched to a gene. The CDR3 spans 17 residues.

This clonotype came up many times. The rearrangement joins TRBV7-9 to TRBJ1-2, with a possible D match to TRBD1 (6 bases). This CDR3 region has 14 residues. Trimming pared 5 bases from V and 1 base from J, leaving 11 bases between. Per the germline V gene, CDR1 is SEHNR and CDR2 is FQNEAQ (reference sequence). CDR3 amino acids: CASSPYRDNYGYTF. The CDR3 DNA reads TGTGCCAGCAGCCCCTACAGGGATAACTATGGCTACACCTTC.

This sequence joins TRBV20-1 and TRBJ1-5; 7 bases are a match to TRBD1. This CDR3 contains 16 residues. V dropped 0 bases and J dropped 2; count of bases not matched to a gene: 7. CDR1 and CDR2 from the germline V gene are DFQATT and SNEGSKA (reference sequence). The CDR3 loop is CSARDPQGVGNQPQHF. The CDR3 DNA reads as TGCAGTGCTAGAGATCCTCAGGGGGTAGGCAATCAGCCCCAGCATTTT.

This clonotype was seen repeatedly, ten times or more. This chain joins TRBV12-3 or TRBV12-4 and TRBJ1-1; TRBD1 is a possible D gene (6 bases). This CDR3 is built from 14 residues. Trimming removed 3 bases at V and 1 base at J, with 9 bases between. CDR3 coding DNA: TGTGCCAGCAGTTTCCGGGGGGCGAACACTGAAGCTTTCTTT. It translates to CASSFRGANTEAFF.

The rearrangement uses TRBV7-9 and TRBJ1-6; D is ambiguous. Between the trimmed V and J ends, which lost 4 bases and 7 bases, there was a span of 11 bases. Germline V gene lookup returns CDR1 SEHNR and CDR2 FQNEAQ (reference sequence). The CDR3 runs to 14 residues. CDR3 DNA sequence: TGTGCCAGCAGCTCCATAACGGGGAATTCACCCCTCCACTTT. Translation: CASSSITGNSPLHF. Full variable domain (rest looked up from reference TRBV7-9 and TRBJ1-6): DTGVSQNPRHKITKRGQNVTFRCDPISEHNRLYWYRQTLGQGPEFLTYFQNEAQLEKSRLLSDRFSAERPKGSFSTLEIQRTEQGDSAMYLCASSSITGNSPLHFGNGTRLTVT.

Worth noting for this clonotype: A read error may be the cause here, since a much bigger clone is one base away. The V gene is TRBV5-1, the J gene TRBJ2-7; 11 bases line up with TRBD2. Germline V gene lookup returns CDR1 SGHRS and CDR2 YFSETQ. The CDR3 has 15 amino acids. J gave up 2 bases and V 3 bases, and 4 bases lay outside the gene matches. CDR3 sequence reads: CASSSTSGSPYEQYF. CDR3 DNA: TGCGCCAGCAGCTCTACTAGCGGGAGCCCCTACGAGCAGTACTTC.

V gene TRBV3-1 combines with J gene TRBJ2-7; TRBD1 aligns across 9 bases. The CDR3 contains 17 residues. V lost 3 bases, J lost 2 bases, and 11 bases stayed unmatched. CDR1 is LGHDT and CDR2 is YNNKEL in the germline V gene (reference sequence). The CDR3 spells CASSHDPRGDRAYEQYF. The DNA for the CDR3 is TGTGCCAGCAGCCACGACCCGAGAGGGGACAGGGCCTACGAGCAGTACTTC.

The chain employs TRBV11-2 and TRBJ1-2, with D uncertain. The germline V and J ends were trimmed by 0 bases and 1 base, with 6 bases remaining between them. The CDR3 extends over 14 amino acids. Germline V gene lookup returns CDR1 SGHAT and CDR2 FQNNGV. The CDR3 region is CASSLDVRNYGYTF. CDR3 in DNA: TGTGCCAGCAGCTTAGATGTTCGTAACTATGGCTACACCTTC.

This clonotype was detected many times. The rearrangement joins TRBV2 to TRBJ2-2, with D unclear. The CDR3 contains 16 residues. V lost 2 bases to trimming and J lost 1 base, with 11 bases between them. Germline V gene data show CDR1 as SNHLY and CDR2 as FYNNEI. The CDR3 region has the DNA TGTGCCAGCAGTGAAACTCCGGGCCAGAACACCGGGGAGCTGTTTTTT. Residues: CASSETPGQNTGELFF.

This chain links TRBV30 with TRBJ1-5; D perhaps matches TRBD1 (5 bases). Per germline, CDR1 GTSNPN and CDR2 SVGIG (reference sequence). CDR3 length: 14 residues. Trimming stripped 6 bases from V and 4 bases from J, with 16 bases between. This CDR3 reads CACGAGVGNQPQHF. The CDR3 DNA reads as TGTGCCTGTGGGGCAGGAGTAGGGAATCAGCCCCAGCATTTT. Full variable domain (remainder filled in from reference TRBV30 and TRBJ1-5): SQTIHQWPATLVQPVGSPLSLECTVEGTSNPNLYWYRQAAGRGLQLLFYSVGIGQISSEVPQNLSASRPQDRQFILSSKKLLLSDSGFYLCACGAGVGNQPQHFGDGTRLSIL.

This clonotype occurred a few times. The V gene is TRBV30, the J gene TRBJ1-5; TRBD1 might be the D (6 bases). Germline V lookup: CDR1 GTSNPN, CDR2 SVGIG (reference sequence). V was shortened by 0 bases and J by 6 bases, with 15 bases between the two germline ends. This CDR3 has 15 residues. DNA for the CDR3: TGTGCCTGGAGTGTACAAGGGGGAAGCGGTCAGCCCCAGCATTTT. Translated: CAWSVQGGSGQPQHF.

This clonotype was counted many times. The rearrangement joins TRBV24-1 to TRBJ2-5; 7 bases are a match to TRBD2. CDR3 length: 15 residues. J was trimmed by 2 bases and V by 3 bases; bases with no gene match: 5. Germline-derived CDR1 and CDR2 are KGHDR and SFDVKD. CDR3 protein: CATSDPAGPQETQYF. The CDR3 nucleotides read TGTGCCACCAGTGATCCAGCGGGGCCACAAGAGACCCAGTACTTC.

This clonotype was recorded many times. J is TRBJ1-6 and V is TRBV2, with D possibly matching TRBD1 (5 bases). CDR3 length: 15 residues. Trimming took 1 base from V and 9 from J, leaving 13 bases between them. Germline lookup yields CDR1 SNHLY and CDR2 FYNNEI. CDR3 coding DNA: TGTGCCAGCAGTGAAGAAGGGCTTGGGGGTTCACCCCTCCACTTT. Residues: CASSEEGLGGSPLHF.